A single count supports the clone carrying this T cell receptor (beta chain). Its target is unknown. The CDR3 is 15 amino acids. V was clipped by 2 bases and J by 2 bases; unmatched bases: 3. Germline V gene lookup returns CDR1 LNHDA and CDR2 SQIVND (reference sequence). Some clones are missing from TCRdb's copy, which holds only in-frame ones; the method was immunoSEQ multiplex PCR. The repertoire includes roughly 56,000 clones, more than 80% of them detected once, and roughly two fifths sits in the top ten. This entry comes from a study of siplizumab effects on memory and regulatory T cells. Overall study results and limits: Unstimulated naive T cells seemed to show more diversity than memory cells did, and they also seemed to be among the major contributors to the alloresponse. Controls showed an average of around 27% Treg-derived mappable alloreactive CD4+ clones, while siplizumab showed roughly 70%. Sequences below about 10^-5 frequency were poorly captured, and few alloreactive clones mapped to unstimulated subsets.

The clonotype comes from a human donor in good health. The chain links TRBV19 to TRBJ2-1; 7 nucleotides agree with TRBD2. The sample was CD8+ T cells sorted from blood. CDR3: CASSILAVPYNEQFF. For the CDR3, the DNA is TGTGCCAGTAGTATACTAGCGGTACCCTACAATGAGCAGTTCTTC. The variable domain in full, with the rest retrieved from reference TRBV19 and TRBJ2-1, is DGGITQSPKYLFRKEGQNVTLSCEQNLNHDAMYWYRQDPGQGLRLIYYSQIVNDFQKGDIAEGYSVSREKKESFPLTVTSAQKNPTAFYLCASSILAVPYNEQFFGPGTRLTVL.